A selection of T cell receptor beta chains follows, all from one sample in a study of OX40 agonist ivuxolimab in advanced cancers. Profiling relied on immunoSEQ multiplex PCR, and the TCRdb table lists in-frame clones only, not all of them. The sample has approximately 46,000 clones, around 87% seen once; the top ten hold approximately 10%. Specimen: CD4+ or CD8+ T cells sorted from blood, collected in a trial of the OX40 agonist ivuxolimab. These receptor sequences come from an adult with an advanced solid tumor such as melanoma, head and neck, liver or kidney cancer. Both conserved end residues are part of each CDR3. The order of the fields is V gene, D gene, J gene, clone size, CDR3 protein, CDR3 DNA. A D gene is named only where the DNA matches it firmly. A row's size may be missing; if present it is once, few, many or a size class.

v_gene: TRBV9
d_gene: -
j_gene: TRBJ2-1
abundance: -
CDR3aa: CASSVVGGVNEQFF
CDR3nt: TGTGCCAGCAGCGTAGTAGGGGGGGTCAATGAGCAGTTCTTC

v_gene: TRBV2
d_gene: TRBD1
j_gene: TRBJ1-1
abundance: few
CDR3aa: CASSEQGVFKTEAFF
CDR3nt: TGTGCCAGCAGTGAACAGGGGGTCTTTAAGACTGAAGCTTTCTTT

v_gene: TRBV4-1
d_gene: -
j_gene: TRBJ1-5
abundance: once
CDR3aa: CASSQAPGGGNQPQHF
CDR3nt: TGCGCCAGCAGCCAAGCCCCGGGCGGTGGCAATCAGCCCCAGCATTTT

v_gene: TRBV2
d_gene: -
j_gene: TRBJ1-1
abundance: -
CDR3aa: CASSEGTVNTEAFF
CDR3nt: TGTGCCAGCAGTGAAGGGACAGTGAACACTGAAGCTTTCTTT

v_gene: TRBV11-2
d_gene: -
j_gene: TRBJ1-1
abundance: once
CDR3aa: CASSMGLNTEAFF
CDR3nt: TGTGCCAGCAGCATGGGTCTTAACACTGAAGCTTTCTTT

v_gene: TRBV7-9
d_gene: -
j_gene: TRBJ2-1
abundance: -
CDR3aa: CASSPPQDEQFF
CDR3nt: TGTGCCAGCAGCCCCCCCCAAGATGAGCAGTTCTTC

v_gene: TRBV27
d_gene: -
j_gene: TRBJ2-2
abundance: -
CDR3aa: CASSFAVGGELFF
CDR3nt: TGTGCCAGCAGTTTCGCTGTGGGCGGGGAGCTGTTTTTT

v_gene: TRBV9
d_gene: -
j_gene: TRBJ1-4
abundance: once
CDR3aa: CASSAEGTATNEKLFF
CDR3nt: TGTGCCAGCAGCGCTGAGGGGACTGCAACTAATGAAAAACTGTTTTTT

v_gene: TRBV2
d_gene: -
j_gene: TRBJ2-1
abundance: -
CDR3aa: CASGPLGDEQFF
CDR3nt: TGTGCCAGCGGTCCTCTGGGTGATGAGCAGTTCTTC

v_gene: TRBV7-6
d_gene: -
j_gene: TRBJ2-1
abundance: -
CDR3aa: CASSSRGGGYNEQFF
CDR3nt: TGTGCCAGCAGCTCCAGGGGAGGGGGGTACAATGAGCAGTTCTTC